This T cell receptor (beta chain) appears in the sequencing data of a study of T cell responses to AZD1222 COVID-19 vaccine. A word on this clone: What it recognizes is unknown.

The repertoire was sequenced with immunoSEQ multiplex PCR; TCRdb's copy has only in-frame clones and lacks some. The sample holds over 110,000 clones; around nine tenths are singletons and the top ten take 1.7%. Study-level points and caveats: Donors skewed white British and female; clonal diversity was possibly underestimated. When two AZD1222 doses had been given, Spike-specific TCR breadth and depth rose. Just a handful of people given AZD1222 tested seropositive at baseline. There were repertoire samples only from the period after the peak T cell response.

The germline gives CDR1 MNHEY, CDR2 SVGAGI. V gave up 8 bases and J gave up 9 bases, with 20 bases separating them. This CDR3 has 13 residues. The receptor comes from an adult in good health. The material was peripheral blood, obtained on day 0 of AZD1222 vaccination. V and J are TRBV6-5 and TRBJ2-7, with D perhaps matching TRBD1 (5 bases). The CDR3 DNA follows: TGTGCCAGCCGCTATGCCTTGGGGCTGGGGCAGTACTTC. Translating it yields CASRYALGLGQYF.